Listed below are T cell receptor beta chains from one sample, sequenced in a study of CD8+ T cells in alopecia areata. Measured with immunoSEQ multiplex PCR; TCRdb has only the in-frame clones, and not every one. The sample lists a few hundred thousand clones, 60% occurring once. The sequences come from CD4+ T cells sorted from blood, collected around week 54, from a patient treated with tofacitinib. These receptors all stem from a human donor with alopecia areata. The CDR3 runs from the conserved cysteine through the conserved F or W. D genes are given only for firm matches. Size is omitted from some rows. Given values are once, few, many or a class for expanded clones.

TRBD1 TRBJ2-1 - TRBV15 TGTGCCACCAGCAGAGGACAGGGGAATTTCAATGAGCAGTTCTTC CATSRGQGNFNEQFF
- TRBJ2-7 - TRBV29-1 TGCAGCGTTGAAGATTCGGGCAGGGAGGCCCCCTACGAGCAGTACTTC CSVEDSGREAPYEQYF
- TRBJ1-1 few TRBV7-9 TGTGCCAGCAGCTTAGAAGCCGGGGCCACTGAAGCTTTCTTT CASSLEAGATEAFF
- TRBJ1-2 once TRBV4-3 TGCGCCAGCAGCCAAGATCTGACTAACTATGGCTACACCTTC CASSQDLTNYGYTF
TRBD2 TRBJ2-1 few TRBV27 TGTGCCAGCAGTCCCCATCAGCGGGGGGGGATAAATGAGCAGTTCTTC CASSPHQRGGINEQFF
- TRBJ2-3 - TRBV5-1 TGCGCCAGCAGCTTGGTACAGGGGGGGAGCACAGATACGCAGTATTTT CASSLVQGGSTDTQYF
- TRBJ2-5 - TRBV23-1 TGCGCCAGCAGTCAAAAGGGGAAGGGGCAAGAGACCCAGTACTTC CASSQKGKGQETQYF
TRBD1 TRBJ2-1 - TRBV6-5 TGTGCCAGCAAAGGGACAGCCTTCGATGAGCAGTTCTTC CASKGTAFDEQFF
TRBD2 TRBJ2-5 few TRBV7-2 TGTGCCAGCAGCTTAGGAAGGGGTACTAGCGGGAACCAAGAGACCCAGTACTTC CASSLGRGTSGNQETQYF
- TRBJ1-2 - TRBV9 TGTGCCAGCAGCGTAGGGCTTCGGGGCTACACCTTC CASSVGLRGYTF
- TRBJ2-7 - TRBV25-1 TGTGCCAGCAGAGGAACAGGCTGGGAGCAGTACTTC CASRGTGWEQYF
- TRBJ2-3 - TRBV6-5 TGTGCCATCGACTCGACAGATACGCAGTATTTT CAIDSTDTQYF
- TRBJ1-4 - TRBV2 TGTGCCAGCAGTGAGGGAGAAAAACTGTTTTTT CASSEGEKLFF
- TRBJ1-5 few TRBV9 TGTGCCAGCAGCGTTTCCCCCGAATTAGATCAGCCCCAGCATTTT CASSVSPELDQPQHF
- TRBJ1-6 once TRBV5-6 TGTGCCAGCAGCTTGGCTCCAGGGGCAATGAGCTCCTATAATTCACCCCTCCACTTT CASSLAPGAMSSYNSPLHF
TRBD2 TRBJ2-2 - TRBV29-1 TGCAGCGTTTCCTCCACTAGCGGGAGGAACACCGGGGAGCTGTTTTTT CSVSSTSGRNTGELFF
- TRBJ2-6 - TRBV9 TGTGCCAGCAGCGGGACACCACACTCTGGGGCCAACGTCCTGACTTTC CASSGTPHSGANVLTF
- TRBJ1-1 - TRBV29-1 TGCAGCTCGCGGACCGTTTTGAGCGCTGAAGCTTTCTTT CSSRTVLSAEAFF
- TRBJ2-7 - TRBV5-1 TGCGCCAGCAGTAACCGCCAGGACTACGAGCAGTACTTC CASSNRQDYEQYF
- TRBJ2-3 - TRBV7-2 TGTGCCAGCAGCGGAAAGAGACTTAGCACAGATACGCAGTATTTT CASSGKRLSTDTQYF
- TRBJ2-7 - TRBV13 TGTGCCAGCAGCCTGTCTTGGCAACGGCCCGAGCAGTACTTC CASSLSWQRPEQYF
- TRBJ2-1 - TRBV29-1 TGCAGCTCCCAGGTGTACAATGAGCAGTTCTTC CSSQVYNEQFF
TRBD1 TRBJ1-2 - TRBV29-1 TGCAGCGTTGAAGGGATCCAGGGACAGGGCTACACCTTC CSVEGIQGQGYTF
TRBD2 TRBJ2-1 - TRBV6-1 TGTGCCAGCAGACCTGGACTAGCGGCCTACAATGAGCAGTTCTTC CASRPGLAAYNEQFF
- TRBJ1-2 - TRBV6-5 TGTGCCAGCAGCGCCAGGGTGCCCAAGGGCTACACCTTC CASSARVPKGYTF
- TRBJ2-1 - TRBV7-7 TGTGCTAGCAGCTTAGGGGGGCACAATGAGCAGTTCTTC CASSLGGHNEQFF
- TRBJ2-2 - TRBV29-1 TGCAGCGTTGTCTTCTCCCGCTCCACCGGGGAGCTGTTTTTT CSVVFSRSTGELFF
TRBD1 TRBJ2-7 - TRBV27 TGTGCCAGCAATAAACGGGGACAGGGGCCATACGAGCAGTACTTC CASNKRGQGPYEQYF
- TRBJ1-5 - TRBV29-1 TGCAGCGTCCAGGGACAAAGCAATCAGCCCCAGCATTTT CSVQGQSNQPQHF
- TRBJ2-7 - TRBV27 - CASRWAGGTYF
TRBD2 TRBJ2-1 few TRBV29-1 TGCAGCGCTAAGGCGGGGGGGCTCAATGAGCAGTTCTTC CSAKAGGLNEQFF
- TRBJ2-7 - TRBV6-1 TGTGCCAGCAGTGAAGTGGACAGTTACTACGAGCAGTACTTC CASSEVDSYYEQYF
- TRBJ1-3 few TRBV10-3 TGTGCCATCAGGGCTGGAAACACCATATATTTT CAIRAGNTIYF
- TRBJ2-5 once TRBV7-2 TGTGCCAGCAGGGGAGGAAGGCCCTTCCAAGAGACCCAGTACTTC CASRGGRPFQETQYF
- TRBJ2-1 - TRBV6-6 TGTGCCAGCAGTTACGGGCAGATCAATGAGCAGTTCTTC CASSYGQINEQFF
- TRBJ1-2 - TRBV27 TGTGCCAGCAGCCCAGGACAAGTCCCGGGCTACACCTTC CASSPGQVPGYTF
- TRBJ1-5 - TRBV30 TGTGCCTGGGATCGCGCAGGGAGCAATCAGCCCCAGCATTTT CAWDRAGSNQPQHF
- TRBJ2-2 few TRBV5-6 TGTGCCAGCAGACCTCTCCGTGGGCCATCGAACACCGGGGAGCTGTTTTTT CASRPLRGPSNTGELFF
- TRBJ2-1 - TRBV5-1 TGCGCCAGCGCCCGAGACGACAATGAGCAGTTCTTC CASARDDNEQFF
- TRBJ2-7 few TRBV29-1 TGCAGCGTCGTTTCAACAGGCGGTGGCGAGCAGTACTTC CSVVSTGGGEQYF
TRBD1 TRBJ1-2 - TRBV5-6 TGTGCCAGCAGCTCGCGACAGGGGGGCTATGGCTACACCTTC CASSSRQGGYGYTF
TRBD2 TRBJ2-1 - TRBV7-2 TGTGCCAGCAGCTACCTAGCGGGGGGGCACAATGAGCAGTTCTTC CASSYLAGGHNEQFF
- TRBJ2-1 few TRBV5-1 TGCGCCAGCAGCTTCGGACGGCGGGTTTACAATGAGCAGTTCTTC CASSFGRRVYNEQFF
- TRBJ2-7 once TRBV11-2 TGTGCCAGCGGCAACCTCGGGGTCTCCTACGAGCAGTACTTC CASGNLGVSYEQYF
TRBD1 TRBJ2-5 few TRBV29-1 TGCAGCGTTGGTGGTGGGACAGGAAAAGAGACCCAGTACTTC CSVGGGTGKETQYF
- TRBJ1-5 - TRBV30 TGTGCCTGGAGTGAACCTATGTGGGATCAGCCCCAGCATTTT CAWSEPMWDQPQHF
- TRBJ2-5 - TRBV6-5 TGTGCCAGCAGTACCGGGGGCCAAGAGACCCAGTACTTC CASSTGGQETQYF
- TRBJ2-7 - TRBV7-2 TGTGCCAGCACCGGAGGGAGGGGGCACTACGAGCAGTACTTC CASTGGRGHYEQYF
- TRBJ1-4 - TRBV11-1 TGTGCCAGCAGCTCTCCGATAGACGAAAAACTGTTTTTT CASSSPIDEKLFF
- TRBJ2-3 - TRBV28 TGTGCCAGCAGTTTATTTTCAGATACGCAGTATTTT CASSLFSDTQYF
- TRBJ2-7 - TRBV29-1 TGCAGCGGAGGGACACCCTACGAGCAGTACTTC CSGGTPYEQYF
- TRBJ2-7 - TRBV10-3 TGTGCCACCCGGCCCCAGGGGCGGACCGGGTACGAGCAGTACTTC CATRPQGRTGYEQYF
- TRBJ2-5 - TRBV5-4 TGTGCCAGCAGCGGGGCAGGGCAAGAGACCCAGTACTTC CASSGAGQETQYF